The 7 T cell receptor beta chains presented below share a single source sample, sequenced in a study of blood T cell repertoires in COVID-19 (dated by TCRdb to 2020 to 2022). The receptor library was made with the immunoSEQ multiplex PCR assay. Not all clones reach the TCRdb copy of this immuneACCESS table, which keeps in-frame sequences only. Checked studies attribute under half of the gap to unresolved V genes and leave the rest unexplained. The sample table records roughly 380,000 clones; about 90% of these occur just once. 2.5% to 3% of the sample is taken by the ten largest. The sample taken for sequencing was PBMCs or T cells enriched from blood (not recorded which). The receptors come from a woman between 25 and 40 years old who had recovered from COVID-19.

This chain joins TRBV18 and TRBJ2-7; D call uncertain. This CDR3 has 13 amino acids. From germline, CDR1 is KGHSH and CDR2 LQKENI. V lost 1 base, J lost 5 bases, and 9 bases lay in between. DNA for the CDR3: TGTGCCAGCTCACCACGACTTGGCGACGAGCAGTACTTC. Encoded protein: CASSPRLGDEQYF.

CDR3 sequence: CSVASGVNTEAFF. The DNA for the CDR3 is TGCAGCGTTGCGTCGGGGGTGAACACTGAAGCTTTCTTT. This chain connects TRBV29-1 to TRBJ1-1; possibly TRBD1 for D (5 bases). V was clipped by 4 bases and J by 0 bases, with 9 bases between them. Germline V gene data show CDR1 as SQVTM and CDR2 as ANQGSEA. The CDR3 runs 13 residues.

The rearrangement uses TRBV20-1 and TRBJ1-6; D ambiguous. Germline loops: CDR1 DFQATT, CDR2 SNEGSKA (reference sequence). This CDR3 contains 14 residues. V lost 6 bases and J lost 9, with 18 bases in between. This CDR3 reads CSASPQTPGSPLHF. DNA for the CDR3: TGCAGTGCAAGTCCCCAGACCCCGGGTTCACCCCTCCACTTT.

The CDR3 sequence: CASSFWQGGGYTF. CDR3 sequence (DNA): TGTGCCAGCAGCTTTTGGCAGGGTGGTGGCTACACCTTC. This chain links TRBV5-4 with TRBJ1-2; D is perhaps TRBD1 (5 bases). V lost 2 bases and J 7 bases, leaving 12 bases between the germline ends. This CDR3 contains 13 residues. CDR1 and CDR2 from the germline V gene are SGHNT and YYREEE (reference sequence).

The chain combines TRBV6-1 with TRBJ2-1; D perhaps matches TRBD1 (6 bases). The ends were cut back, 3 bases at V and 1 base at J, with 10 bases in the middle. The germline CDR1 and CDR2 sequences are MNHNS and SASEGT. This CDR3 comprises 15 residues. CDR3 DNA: TGTGCCAGCAGTGACCAGGGGACATCCTACAATGAGCAGTTCTTC. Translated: CASSDQGTSYNEQFF.

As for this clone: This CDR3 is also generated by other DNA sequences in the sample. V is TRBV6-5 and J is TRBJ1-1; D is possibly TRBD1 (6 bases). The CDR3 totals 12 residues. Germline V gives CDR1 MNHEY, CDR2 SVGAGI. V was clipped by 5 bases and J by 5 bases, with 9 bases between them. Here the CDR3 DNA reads TGTGCCAGCAGTCGCAGGGGAACTGAAGCTTTCTTT. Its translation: CASSRRGTEAFF.

CDR3 sequence reads: CASSERGARGNSPLHF. The CDR3 nucleotides read TGTGCCAGCAGTGAACGGGGGGCGCGAGGTAATTCACCCCTCCACTTT. The rearrangement uses TRBV6-1 and TRBJ1-6; possible D gene TRBD1, 6 bases. The CDR3 length is 16 residues. Looked up from germline, CDR1 is MNHNS and CDR2 is SASEGT. The V end lost 2 bases, the J end lost 6 bases, and 14 bases lay between the germline ends.